Each of the 11 T cell receptor beta chains below was sequenced from the same sample in a study of blood T cell repertoires in COVID-19. Only in-frame clones appear in the TCRdb table, and some are missing; sequencing was by immunoSEQ multiplex PCR. The sample contains some 380,000 clones, around 90% of which appear only once. Input material: PBMCs or T cells enriched from blood (not recorded which). These receptors originate from a woman between 35 and 50 years old with acute COVID-19.

The chain couples TRBV7-2 to TRBJ1-5; D is undetermined. This CDR3 region has 14 residues. Germline CDR1 and CDR2: SGHTA and FQGNSA. Trimming took off 2 bases at V and 7 bases at J, with 12 bases between the two ends. CDR3 nucleotide sequence: TGTGCCAGCAGCTTATACCCAGACGGGCAGCCCCAGCATTTT. Its translation is CASSLYPDGQPQHF. Supplemented by reference TRBV7-2 and TRBJ1-5, the full variable domain reads GAGVSQSPSNKVTEKGKDVELRCDPISGHTALYWYRQSLGQGLEFLIYFQGNSAPDKSGLPSDRFSAERTGGSVSTLTIQRTQQEDSAVYLCASSLYPDGQPQHFGDGTRLSIL.

The chain joins TRBV6-5 to TRBJ1-5, with TRBD1 identical over 7 bases. The ends lost 5 bases at V and 5 bases at J; junction bases unmatched: 6. Germline CDR1 and CDR2: MNHEY and SVGAGI. The CDR3 extends over 14 amino acids. The DNA of the CDR3 is TGTGCCAGCAGTCGGGACAGTCGGGATCAGCCCCAGCATTTT. Encoded protein: CASSRDSRDQPQHF.

This clone was seen only once. The chain couples TRBV3-1 (or the pseudogene TRBV3-2) to TRBJ2-2, with 7 bases fitting TRBD1. V shed 1 base, J shed 5 bases, and the junction held 7 bases outside the gene matches. The CDR3 consists of 16 residues. CDR1 is LGHDT and CDR2 is YNNKEL in the germline V gene (reference sequence). CDR3 coding DNA: TGTGCCAGCAGCCAAGCAAGTAACAGGGGAACCGGGGAGCTGTTTTTT. Its translation: CASSQASNRGTGELFF.

The V and J genes are TRBV6-5 and TRBJ1-1; TRBD1 matches at 8 bases. Germline CDR1 MNHEY, CDR2 SVGAGI. The CDR3 totals 14 residues. V gave up 5 bases and J gave up 7 bases; unmatched junction bases: 9. Here the CDR3 DNA reads TGTGCCAGCAGTAACACAGGGGGTGGGGATGAAGCTTTCTTT. Translated, it gives CASSNTGGGDEAFF.

The chain couples TRBV7-6 to TRBJ2-5; 8 nucleotides align to TRBD2. CDR1 and CDR2 (germline): SGHVS, FNYEAQ. V lost 6 bases to trimming and J lost 11 bases; unmatched junction nucleotides: 11. This CDR3 is built from 13 residues. The CDR3 nucleotides are TGTGCCAGCAGGCCGGGACTAGGGTTATTTCAGTACTTC. Its protein is CASRPGLGLFQYF.

The chain has TRBV4-1 and TRBJ1-4; D is undetermined. The CDR3 is 15 residues long. Per germline, CDR1 MGHRA and CDR2 YSYEKL. The V and J ends lost 1 base and 4 bases respectively, with 10 bases between them. CDR3 residues: CASSQVVKLNEKLFF. In DNA form, the CDR3 reads TGCGCCAGCAGCCAAGTGGTAAAACTTAATGAAAAACTGTTTTTT.

This chain links TRBV6-5 with TRBJ1-1, with TRBD1 as a possible D gene (5 bases). The germline gives CDR1 MNHEY, CDR2 SVGAGI. V was cut by 6 bases and J by 7 bases, with 12 bases left in between. The CDR3 runs to 12 residues. As DNA, the CDR3 is TGTGCCAGCAGCCAAGGGGAGGGTGAAGCTTTCTTT. Translation: CASSQGEGEAFF.

The CDR3 reads CASSLGLAGSRDTQYF. The CDR3 DNA reads as TGCGCCAGCAGCTTGGGACTAGCGGGGAGTAGAGATACGCAGTATTTT. V gene TRBV5-1 combines with J gene TRBJ2-3; 11 nucleotides match TRBD2. V trimming: 0 bases; J trimming: 5 bases; junction bases outside the gene matches: 5. Germline V gene lookup returns CDR1 SGHRS and CDR2 YFSETQ. The CDR3 loop spans 16 amino acids.

The chain recombines TRBV7-6 with TRBJ2-7; the match to TRBD2 covers 8 bases. This CDR3 is built from 15 residues. The J segment lost 6 bases and the V segment lost 6 bases, leaving 13 bases of the junction unmatched. The germline CDR1 and CDR2 sequences are SGHVS and FNYEAQ. This CDR3 reads CASSSTPGGRPEQYF. DNA of the CDR3: TGTGCCAGCAGTTCAACACCGGGAGGGCGGCCCGAGCAGTACTTC.

The CDR3 DNA reads as TGTGCCAGCAGTGAAGGACAGGGTAATGGCTACACCTTC. It specifies CASSEGQGNGYTF. This chain connects TRBV2 to TRBJ1-2, with 7 nucleotides matching TRBD1. The junction had 2 bases not matched to a gene; V was cut back by 1 base and J by 6 bases. The CDR3 is 13 residues long. CDR1 and CDR2 (germline): SNHLY, FYNNEI.

This chain's CDR3 is CASSDPTGGDYGYTF. CDR3 DNA: TGTGCCAGCAGTGACCCGACAGGGGGCGACTATGGCTACACCTTC. The chain joins TRBV6-1 to TRBJ1-2; 10 bases agree with TRBD1. V was clipped by 3 bases and J by 3 bases; unmatched bases: 4. CDR3 length equals 15 residues. In germline, CDR1 is MNHNS, CDR2 SASEGT.